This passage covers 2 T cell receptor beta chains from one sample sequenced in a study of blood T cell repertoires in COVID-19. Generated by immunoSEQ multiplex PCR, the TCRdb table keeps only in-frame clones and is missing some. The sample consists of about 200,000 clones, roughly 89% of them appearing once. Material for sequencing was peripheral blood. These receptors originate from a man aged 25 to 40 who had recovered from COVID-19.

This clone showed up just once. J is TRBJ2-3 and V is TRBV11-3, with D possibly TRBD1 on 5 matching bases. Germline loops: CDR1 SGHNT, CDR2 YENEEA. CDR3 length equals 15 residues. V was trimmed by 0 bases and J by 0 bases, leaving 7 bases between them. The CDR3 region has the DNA TGTGCCAGCAGCTTAGAAACAGGAAGCACAGATACGCAGTATTTT. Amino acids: CASSLETGSTDTQYF. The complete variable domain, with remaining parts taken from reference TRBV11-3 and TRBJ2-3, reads EAGVVQSPRYKIIEKKQPVAFWCNPISGHNTLYWYLQNLGQGPELLIRYENEEAVDDSQLPKDRFSAERLKGVDSTLKIQPAELGDSAVYLCASSLETGSTDTQYFGPGTRLTVL.

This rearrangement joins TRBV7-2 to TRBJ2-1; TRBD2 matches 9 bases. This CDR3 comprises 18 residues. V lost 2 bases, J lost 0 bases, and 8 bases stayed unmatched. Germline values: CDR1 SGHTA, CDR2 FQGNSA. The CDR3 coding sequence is TGTGCCAGCAGCTTATTAGCGGGGGCTCAAAGCTCCTACAATGAGCAGTTCTTC. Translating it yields CASSLLAGAQSSYNEQFF.